What follows are 18 T cell receptor beta chains derived from one specimen sequenced in a study of CD8 T cells in ankylosing spondylitis. TCRdb re-analysed the 5' RACE reads in MiXCR, keeping a single row per CDR3 protein. The sample holds just over 300,000 distinct CDR3 sequences; under 25% are singletons and the top ten take about 3.7%. Sequencing was carried out using blood, either unsorted or a sorted T cell fraction (not recorded which). Every receptor here comes from a female donor with ankylosing spondylitis or in good health (not recorded which).

The genes are TRBV25-1 and TRBJ1-2; 9 bases are a match to TRBD1. J was trimmed by 8 bases and V by 3 bases; bases with no gene match: 4. CDR1 is MGHDK and CDR2 is SYGVNS in the germline V gene. There are 13 residues in the CDR3. The CDR3 DNA follows: TGTGCCAGCAGTGACACAGGGGGCCGAGGCTACACCTTC. Protein product: CASSDTGGRGYTF.

This chain uses TRBV11-1 with TRBJ2-1; the D gene could be TRBD1 or TRBD2 (5 bases each). The CDR3 spans 18 residues. Germline loops: CDR1 SGHAT, CDR2 FQDESV (reference sequence). The V end was cut by 5 bases, the J end by 9 bases, with 29 bases between. The CDR3 region has the DNA TGTGCCAGCAGCCCTTTCCCCACCGGGACCCCGGCCGAGGGTGAGCAGTTCTTC. This translates into CASSPFPTGTPAEGEQFF.

This sequence joins TRBV5-1 and TRBJ2-1, with D uncertain. The CDR3 loop spans 14 amino acids. V lost 7 bases to trimming and J lost 5 bases, with 16 bases between them. CDR1 and CDR2 (germline): SGHRS, YFSETQ. The chain's CDR3 is CASRLSGPNNEQFF. The CDR3 coding sequence is TGCGCCAGCCGCCTATCGGGTCCTAACAATGAGCAGTTCTTC.

The table lists this clonotype with a few counts. This chain links TRBV15 with TRBJ2-1; 9 bases map to TRBD2. Germline lookup yields CDR1 LNHNV and CDR2 YYDKDF (reference sequence). This CDR3 is 16 amino acids long. V dropped 2 bases and J dropped 3; count of bases not matched to a gene: 5. CDR3: CATSRNLAGNYNEQFF. CDR3 in DNA: TGTGCCACCAGCAGAAATCTAGCGGGAAACTACAATGAGCAGTTCTTC.

This clonotype was detected a few times. The chain has TRBV6-1 and TRBJ1-1; D is perhaps TRBD1 (6 bases). CDR1 is MNHNS, CDR2 SASEGT, per germline. Trimming took off 3 bases at V and 3 bases at J, with 8 bases between the two ends. The CDR3 runs 13 residues. The chain's CDR3 is CASSDRGDTEAFF. CDR3 sequence (DNA): TGTGCCAGCAGTGATAGGGGGGACACTGAAGCTTTCTTT.

The chain uses TRBV4-3 and TRBJ1-1; D is undetermined. The CDR3 totals 13 residues. The ends were cut back, 2 bases at V and 11 bases at J, with 15 bases in the middle. Looked up from germline, CDR1 is LGHNA and CDR2 is YSLEER. The CDR3 here is CASSQKISGEAFF. CDR3 bases: TGCGCCAGCAGCCAAAAGATATCCGGGGAGGCTTTCTTT.

This clonotype came up many times. V gene TRBV7-2 combines with J gene TRBJ2-7; no clear D gene. This CDR3 comprises 13 residues. Trimming cost V 4 bases and J 1 base, with 8 bases left between them. Germline V gene data show CDR1 as SGHTA and CDR2 as FQGNSA. CDR3 sequence: CASSSDVSYEQYF. The CDR3 DNA is TGTGCCAGCAGCTCAGACGTTTCCTACGAGCAGTACTTC.

This clonotype was recorded a few times. The chain employs TRBV5-1 and TRBJ1-4, with 8 bases aligning to TRBD1. V gave up 5 bases and J gave up 0 bases; unmatched junction bases: 3. Looked up from germline, CDR1 is SGHRS and CDR2 is YFSETQ. The CDR3 spans 15 residues. The CDR3 DNA sequence: TGCGCCAGCAGGGACAGGGTATCAACTAATGAAAAACTGTTTTTT. It is translated as CASRDRVSTNEKLFF. Based on the CDR3 plus reference TRBV5-1 and TRBJ1-4, the full variable domain is KAGVTQTPRYLIKTRGQQVTLSCSPISGHRSVSWYQQTPGQGLQFLFEYFSETQRNKGNFPGRFSGRQFSNSRSEMNVSTLELGDSALYLCASRDRVSTNEKLFFGSGTQLSVL.

V usage is TRBV7-2 and J usage is TRBJ1-1; no reliable D call. This CDR3 region has 13 residues. V was pared by 3 bases and J by 4 bases, with 9 bases between. From germline, CDR1 is SGHTA and CDR2 FQGNSA. The CDR3 nucleotides read TGTGCCAGCAGCTTGGCGGGGATCACTGAAGCTTTCTTT. It is translated as CASSLAGITEAFF.

The V gene is TRBV6-1, the J gene TRBJ2-7; TRBD1 matches at 9 bases. The ends lost 4 bases at V and 4 bases at J; junction bases unmatched: 8. This CDR3 is built from 15 residues. Germline loops: CDR1 MNHNS, CDR2 SASEGT. CDR3 DNA sequence: TGTGCCAGCAGTGGGGGACAGGGTTCTTTGTACGAGCAGTACTTC. It encodes CASSGGQGSLYEQYF.

This clonotype has only a few counts. The chain couples TRBV6-5 to TRBJ2-1, with D tentatively TRBD2 (6 bases). Germline V gene data show CDR1 as MNHEY and CDR2 as SVGAGI. This CDR3 has 14 residues. V was clipped by 2 bases and J by 4 bases, with 9 bases between them. CDR3 nucleotides: TGTGCCAGCAGTTACGGGACTTTGTACAATGAGCAGTTCTTC. Translating gives CASSYGTLYNEQFF.

This clonotype was seen more than once but under ten times. The V call is TRBV20-1, the J call TRBJ1-1; 7 bases match TRBD1. The CDR3 totals 16 residues. Germline CDR1 and CDR2: DFQATT and SNEGSKA (reference sequence). The V segment lost 0 bases and the J segment 3 bases; nucleotides outside the gene matches: 10. The CDR3 sequence: CSARDWRQGGDTEAFF. CDR3 DNA: TGCAGTGCTAGAGACTGGCGACAGGGCGGTGACACTGAAGCTTTCTTT.

The rearrangement uses TRBV6-1 and TRBJ2-3, with 7 bases fitting TRBD2. The trim removed 5 bases at V and 5 bases at J, leaving 10 bases unmatched. This CDR3 region has 15 residues. The germline CDR1 and CDR2 sequences are MNHNS and SASEGT. DNA for the CDR3: TGTGCCAGCAGTAAACTGCGGGAGCCCGGAGATACGCAGTATTTT. This codes for CASSKLREPGDTQYF.

The chain recombines TRBV2 with TRBJ1-1; 7 bases fit TRBD1. V dropped 6 bases and J dropped 5; count of bases not matched to a gene: 9. This CDR3 contains 14 residues. Germline V gene lookup returns CDR1 SNHLY and CDR2 FYNNEI. The CDR3 sequence is CASSVDRVGTEAFF. The CDR3 coding sequence is TGTGCCAGCAGCGTCGACAGGGTAGGAACTGAAGCTTTCTTT.

This sequence joins TRBV29-1 and TRBJ2-1; a possible D gene is TRBD2 (6 bases). V gave up 7 bases and J gave up 3 bases, with 19 bases separating them. The CDR3 extends over 15 amino acids. Germline V gives CDR1 SQVTM, CDR2 ANQGSEA. The CDR3, as DNA: TGCAGCGCCCCCGGCGGGACTCTAAACTACAATGAGCAGTTCTTC. Translated: CSAPGGTLNYNEQFF.

Only a few counts were recorded for this clonotype. The chain links TRBV11-2 to TRBJ2-1; 9 bases map to TRBD1. Per germline, CDR1 SGHAT and CDR2 FQNNGV. The CDR3 length is 15 residues. V lost 5 bases, J lost 7 bases, and 9 bases stayed unmatched. CDR3 sequence (DNA): TGTGCCAGCAGCGACAGACAGGGGGTGCGAAATGAGCAGTTCTTC. It yields the protein CASSDRQGVRNEQFF.

This clonotype was detected a few times. The CDR3 sequence is CASSLFGIPGGELFF. The CDR3, as DNA: TGTGCCAGCAGCCTCTTCGGGATTCCAGGCGGGGAGCTGTTTTTT. The gene calls are TRBV11-3 and TRBJ2-2, with D perhaps TRBD2 (5 bases). The CDR3 sequence is 15 residues long. Deletions cut 5 bases from V and 7 bases from J, with 17 bases between. Looked up from germline, CDR1 is SGHNT and CDR2 is YENEEA.

This clonotype appeared many times. DNA of the CDR3: TGCAGTGCTAGAGGGAGCTCCTACGAGCAGTACTTC. This encodes CSARGSSYEQYF. This rearrangement joins TRBV20-1 to TRBJ2-7, with D hard to call. Trimming shortened V by 1 base and J by 0 bases, and 4 bases separated the two germline ends. Germline V gene sequence: CDR1 DFQATT, CDR2 SNEGSKA (reference sequence). The CDR3 extends over 12 amino acids.